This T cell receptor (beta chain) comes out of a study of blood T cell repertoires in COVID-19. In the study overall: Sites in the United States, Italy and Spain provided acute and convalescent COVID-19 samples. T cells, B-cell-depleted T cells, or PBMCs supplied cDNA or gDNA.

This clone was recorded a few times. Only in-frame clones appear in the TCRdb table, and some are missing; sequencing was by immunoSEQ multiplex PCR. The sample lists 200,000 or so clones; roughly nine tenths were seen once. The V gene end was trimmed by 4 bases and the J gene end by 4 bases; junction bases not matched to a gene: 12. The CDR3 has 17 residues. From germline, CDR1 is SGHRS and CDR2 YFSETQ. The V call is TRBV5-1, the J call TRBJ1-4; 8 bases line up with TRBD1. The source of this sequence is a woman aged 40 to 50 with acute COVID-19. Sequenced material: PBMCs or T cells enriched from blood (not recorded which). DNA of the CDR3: TGCGCCAGCAGCGCCGAAACCGGGACAGGTTATAATGAAAAACTGTTTTTT. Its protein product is CASSAETGTGYNEKLFF.